These T cell receptor beta chains were read from a single sample in a study of OX40 agonist ivuxolimab in advanced cancers. Method: immunoSEQ multiplex PCR; TCRdb's copy keeps in-frame clones and lacks some. The profile shows about 30,000 clones, about 89% of them singletons. Sequencing used CD4+ or CD8+ T cells sorted from blood, obtained in a trial of the OX40 agonist ivuxolimab. Source of these receptors: an adult with an advanced solid tumor such as melanoma, head and neck, liver or kidney cancer. CDR3s include the opening cysteine and the closing phenylalanine or tryptophan. The order of the fields is D gene, J gene, clone size, V gene, CDR3 DNA, CDR3 protein. D genes are given only for firm matches. Where a row states a size, it is once, few, many or the class of an expanded clone; other rows omit it.

. TRBJ1-1 . TRBV9 TGTGCCAGCAGCGCCGGACAGAACACTGAAGCTTTCTTT CASSAGQNTEAFF
. TRBJ2-7 . TRBV30 TGTGCCTGGAGTAAGCTCTCCTACGAGCAGTACTTC CAWSKLSYEQYF
TRBD1 TRBJ1-4 once TRBV15 TGTGCCACCAGCAGAGTAGGACAGGGGAGAGTTGAAAAACTGTTTTTT CATSRVGQGRVEKLFF
TRBD2 TRBJ2-5 . TRBV7-2 TGTGCCAGCAGCGATAACTTAGCGGGAGGATGGAAGACCCAGTACTTC CASSDNLAGGWKTQYF
TRBD2 TRBJ2-5 once TRBV5-1 TGCGCCAGCAGCTTTCGGTCTAGCGGCCAAGAGACCCAGTACTTC CASSFRSSGQETQYF
. TRBJ2-7 once TRBV9 TGTGCCAGCAGCCCCAGCGGGTCCTCCTACGAGCAGTACTTC CASSPSGSSYEQYF
. TRBJ2-7 . TRBV11-2 TGTGCCAGCAGCTTAGGGACGGGCTTCTACGAGCAGTACTTC CASSLGTGFYEQYF
. TRBJ1-1 . TRBV4-3 TGCGCCAGCAGCCAGGGGGAGAACACTGAAGCTTTCTTT CASSQGENTEAFF
TRBD1 TRBJ2-5 . TRBV5-1 TGCGCCAGCAGCTTGGCCCATCGGACAGGGGGCTTGGAGACCCAGTACTTC CASSLAHRTGGLETQYF
. TRBJ1-4 . TRBV9 TGTGCCAGCAGCGTAGCGGGGGCGCCTAATGAAAAACTGTTTTTT CASSVAGAPNEKLFF
TRBD2 TRBJ2-3 . TRBV7-3 TGTGCCAGCAGCAAAGGGGCGGGAGGGACAGATACGCAGTATTTT CASSKGAGGTDTQYF
. TRBJ1-4 once TRBV27 TGTGCCAGCAGTTTATTTGGGGGGACTAATGAAAAACTGTTTTTT CASSLFGGTNEKLFF
TRBD2 TRBJ2-2 . TRBV5-8 TGTGCCAGCAGCCCGAGCGGGGATTACACCGGGGAGCTGTTTTTT CASSPSGDYTGELFF
. TRBJ1-1 once TRBV11-3 TGTGCCAGCAGCCTCGGACTGGGCGCCCCGGAAACTTTCTTT CASSLGLGAPETFF
TRBD1 TRBJ1-1 once TRBV19 TGTGCCAGTAGTATAACAGGGGCGAGTGGCACTGAAGCTTTCTTT CASSITGASGTEAFF
TRBD2 TRBJ2-2 few TRBV29-1 TGCAGCGTTGAAGAGCGGGAGGGCGGGGAGCTGTTTTTT CSVEEREGGELFF
TRBD1 TRBJ2-3 . TRBV18 TGTGCCAGCTCAGCCCCGCAGGACAGGGACCTTCGGGATACGCAGTATTTT CASSAPQDRDLRDTQYF
. TRBJ1-3 once TRBV7-8 TGTGCCAGCAGCCCCCCATTACAGGGACCTGGAAACACCATATATTTT CASSPPLQGPGNTIYF
. TRBJ1-4 . TRBV28 TGTGCCAGCAGTGGCCCGGGGGCGGGTAGCAATGAAAAACTGTTTTTT CASSGPGAGSNEKLFF
. TRBJ1-2 . TRBV7-9 TGTGCCAGCAGCCTCGATTTGGGCATAGATTCGGGCTACACCTTC CASSLDLGIDSGYTF
TRBD2 TRBJ2-3 . TRBV2 TGTGCCAGCAGGGAGACTAGCGGGGACACAGATACGCAGTATTTT CASRETSGDTDTQYF
TRBD1 TRBJ1-6 . TRBV13 TGTGCCAGCACCCCTCTTGGGGGGGACAGAAATTCACCCCTCCACTTT CASTPLGGDRNSPLHF
TRBD1 TRBJ2-3 once TRBV7-9 TGTGCCAGCAGCCCCCGACAGGGGATCAATACGCAGTATTTT CASSPRQGINTQYF
. TRBJ1-5 few TRBV2 TGTGCCAGCAGCACCACGGCCCCCGGGCAGCCCCAGCATTTT CASSTTAPGQPQHF
. TRBJ1-1 once TRBV7-9 TGTGCCAGCAGCGTCGGTTACACTGAAGCTTTCTTT CASSVGYTEAFF
. TRBJ2-5 once TRBV6-5 TGTGCCAGCAGTTACTCCGGGACCGCCGTTGGTGAGACCCAGTACTTC CASSYSGTAVGETQYF
. TRBJ1-1 . TRBV7-9 TGTGCCAGCACGAACACTGAAGCTTTCTTT CASTNTEAFF
TRBD2 TRBJ2-7 once TRBV27 TGTGCCAGCACCCCAAGGACTGGCGGGGGGTACGAGCAGTACTTC CASTPRTGGGYEQYF
. TRBJ1-5 . TRBV19 TGTGCCAGTAGTATAGTAGCGGGGAGCCAGCCCCAGCATTTT CASSIVAGSQPQHF
TRBD1 TRBJ2-1 . TRBV18 TGTGCCAGCTCAACGACAGGGTACAATGAGCAGTTCTTC CASSTTGYNEQFF
. TRBJ2-1 . TRBV4-3 TGCGCCAGCAGCCAAGAAGGCAGCTACAATGAGCAGTTCTTC CASSQEGSYNEQFF
TRBD1 TRBJ2-1 . TRBV4-3 TGCGCCAGCAGCCAAAGGACTCCGGACAGGGGTGGCTACAATGAGCAGTTCTTC CASSQRTPDRGGYNEQFF
TRBD2 TRBJ2-1 once TRBV28 TGTGCCAGCACACTTTGGGGGGGTGGTGAGCAGTTCTTC CASTLWGGGEQFF